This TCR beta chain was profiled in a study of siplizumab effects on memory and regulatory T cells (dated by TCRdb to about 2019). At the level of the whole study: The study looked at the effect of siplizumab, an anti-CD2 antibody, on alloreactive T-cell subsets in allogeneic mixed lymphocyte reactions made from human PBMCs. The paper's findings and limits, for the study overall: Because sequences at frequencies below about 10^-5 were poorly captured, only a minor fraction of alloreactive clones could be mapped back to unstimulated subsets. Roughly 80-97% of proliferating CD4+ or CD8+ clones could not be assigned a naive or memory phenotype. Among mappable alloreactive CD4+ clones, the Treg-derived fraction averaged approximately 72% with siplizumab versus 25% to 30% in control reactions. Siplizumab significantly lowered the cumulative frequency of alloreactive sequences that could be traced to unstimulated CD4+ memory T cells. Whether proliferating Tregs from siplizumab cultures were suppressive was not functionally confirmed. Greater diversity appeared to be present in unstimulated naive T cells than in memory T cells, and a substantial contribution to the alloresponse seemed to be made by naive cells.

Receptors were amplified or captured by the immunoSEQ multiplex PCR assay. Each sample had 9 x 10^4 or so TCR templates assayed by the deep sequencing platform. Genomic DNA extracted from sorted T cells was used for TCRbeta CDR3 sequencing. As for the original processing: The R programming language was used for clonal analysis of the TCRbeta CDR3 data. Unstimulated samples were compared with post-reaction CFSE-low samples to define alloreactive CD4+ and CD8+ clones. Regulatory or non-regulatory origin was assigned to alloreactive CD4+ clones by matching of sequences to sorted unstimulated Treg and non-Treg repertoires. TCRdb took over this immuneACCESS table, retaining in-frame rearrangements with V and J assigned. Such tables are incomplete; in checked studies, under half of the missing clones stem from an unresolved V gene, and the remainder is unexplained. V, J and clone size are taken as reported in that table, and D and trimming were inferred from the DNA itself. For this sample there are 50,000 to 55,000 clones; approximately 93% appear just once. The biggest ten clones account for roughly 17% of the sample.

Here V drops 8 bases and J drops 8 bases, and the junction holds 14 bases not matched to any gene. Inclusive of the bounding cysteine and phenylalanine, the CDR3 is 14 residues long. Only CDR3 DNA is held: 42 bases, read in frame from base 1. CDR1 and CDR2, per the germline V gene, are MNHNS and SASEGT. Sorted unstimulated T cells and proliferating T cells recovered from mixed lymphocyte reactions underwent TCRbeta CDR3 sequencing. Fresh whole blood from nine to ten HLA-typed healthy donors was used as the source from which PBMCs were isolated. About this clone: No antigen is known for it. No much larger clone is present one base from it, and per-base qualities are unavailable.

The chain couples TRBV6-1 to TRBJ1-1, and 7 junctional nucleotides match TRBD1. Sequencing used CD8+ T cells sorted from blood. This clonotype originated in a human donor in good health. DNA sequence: TGTGCCAGCTCAAGGGGCTGGGACAGCTCAGAAGCTTTCTTT. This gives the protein CASSRGWDSSEAFF.